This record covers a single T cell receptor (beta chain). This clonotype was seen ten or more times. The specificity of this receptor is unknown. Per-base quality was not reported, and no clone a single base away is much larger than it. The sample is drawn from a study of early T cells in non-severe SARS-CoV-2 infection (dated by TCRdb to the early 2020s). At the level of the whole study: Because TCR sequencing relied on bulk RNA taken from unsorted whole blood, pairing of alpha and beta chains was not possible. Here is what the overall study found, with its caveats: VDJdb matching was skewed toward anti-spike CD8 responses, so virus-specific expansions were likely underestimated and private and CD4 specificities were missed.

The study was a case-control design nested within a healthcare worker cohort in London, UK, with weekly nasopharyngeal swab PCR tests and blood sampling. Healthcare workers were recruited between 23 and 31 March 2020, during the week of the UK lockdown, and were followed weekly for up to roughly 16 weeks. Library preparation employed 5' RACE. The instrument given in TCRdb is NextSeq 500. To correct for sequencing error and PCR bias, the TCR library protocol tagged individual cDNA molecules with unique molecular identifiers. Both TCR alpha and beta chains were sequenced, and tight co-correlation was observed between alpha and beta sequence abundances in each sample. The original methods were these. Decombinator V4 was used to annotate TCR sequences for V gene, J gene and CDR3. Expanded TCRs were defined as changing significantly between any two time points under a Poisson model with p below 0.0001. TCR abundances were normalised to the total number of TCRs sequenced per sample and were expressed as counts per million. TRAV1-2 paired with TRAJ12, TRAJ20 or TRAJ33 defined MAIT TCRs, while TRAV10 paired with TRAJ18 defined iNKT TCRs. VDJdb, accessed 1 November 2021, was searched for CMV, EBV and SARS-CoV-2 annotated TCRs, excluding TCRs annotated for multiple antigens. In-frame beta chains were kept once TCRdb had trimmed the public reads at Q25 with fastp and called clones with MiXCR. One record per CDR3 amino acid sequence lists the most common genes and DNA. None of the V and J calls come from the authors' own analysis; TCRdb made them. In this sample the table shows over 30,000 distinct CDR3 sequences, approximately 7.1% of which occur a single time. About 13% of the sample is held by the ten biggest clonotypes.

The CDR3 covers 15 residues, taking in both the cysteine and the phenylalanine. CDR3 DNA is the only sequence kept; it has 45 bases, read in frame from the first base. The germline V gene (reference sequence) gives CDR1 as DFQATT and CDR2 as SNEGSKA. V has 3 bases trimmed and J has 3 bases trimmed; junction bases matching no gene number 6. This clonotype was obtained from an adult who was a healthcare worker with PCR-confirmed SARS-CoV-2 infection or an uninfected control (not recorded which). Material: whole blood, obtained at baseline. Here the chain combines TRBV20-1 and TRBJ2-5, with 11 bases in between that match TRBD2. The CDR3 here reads CSARSPGLAEETQYF. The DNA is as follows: TGCAGTGCTAGGTCACCGGGACTAGCGGAAGAGACCCAGTACTTC.